The sample holds a few counts of the clone carrying this TCR beta chain. These data are taken from a study of blood T cell repertoires in COVID-19. At the level of the study: The United States, Italy and Spain supplied acute and convalescent COVID-19 samples. Sources were T cells, B-cell-depleted T cells, or PBMCs; the material itself was cDNA or gDNA.

CDR1 and CDR2 from the germline V gene are SNHLY and FYNNEI. The CDR3 length is 15 residues. Trimming at V came to 7 bases and at J to 0 bases, leaving 5 bases not matched to a gene. The authors' processing: Estimation of nucleated cell counts relied on the amplification of reference gene primers. Data came from immunoSEQ multiplex PCR; TCRdb stores just in-frame clones and leaves some out. V and J calls and clone size are copied from that table; D and trimming were computed from the DNA. Here the sample spans about 98,000 clones, around nine tenths being singletons. The gene calls are TRBV2 and TRBJ2-4, with 8 bases aligning to TRBD1. The TCR sequence derives from a man aged 50-59 years with acute or convalescent COVID-19. Sequencing was done on a sample of peripheral blood. The CDR3 bases are TGTGCCAGCACCGGACAGGGACTAGCCAAAAACATTCAGTACTTC. It codes for CASTGQGLAKNIQYF.